Here is one T cell receptor (beta chain) with its context. The source of the sample is a study of T cell responses to AZD1222 COVID-19 vaccine. V was trimmed by 2 bases and J by 8 bases, leaving 9 bases between them. The germline V gene encodes CDR1 KGHSY and CDR2 FQNENV. This CDR3 region has 12 residues. Some clones are missing from TCRdb's copy, which holds only in-frame ones; the method was immunoSEQ multiplex PCR. The profile shows some 150,000 clones, 87% of them singletons. This specimen consisted of peripheral blood, obtained 28 days after the second AZD1222 dose. The chain is built from TRBV16 and TRBJ1-2; D remains unclear. This sequence originates from an adult who received the AZD1222 COVID-19 vaccine. The chain's CDR3 is CASSQGALGYTF. In DNA form, the CDR3 reads TGTGCCAGCAGCCAAGGAGCGTTGGGCTACACCTTC.